The next 21 T cell receptor beta chains were all read from a single sample in a study of vaccination and CD4 T cells after COVID-19. Sequencing of the DNA from cultured CD4+ T cells was carried out with the Oncomine TCR Beta short-read assay. TCRdb analysed the PCR reads with MiXCR anew, one entry per CDR3 protein. The sample carries more than 7,500 distinct CDR3 sequences, 45% to 55% recorded once. This sample's treatment: roughly 10-day PBMC culture with coronavirus spike peptide pools or control peptides (ViraFEST assay). Those CD4+ T cells from the unexposed donor predate the COVID-19 pandemic (2011-2018). Antigens of these TCRs are unknown. Sequenced input: CD4+ T cells from blood, cultured in vitro. The origin of the receptors is a human donor in good health.

This clonotype was counted only a few times. The rearrangement uses TRBV20-1 and TRBJ2-7; 12 bases line up with TRBD2. The trim removed 2 bases at V and 6 bases at J, leaving 11 bases unmatched. The germline V gene encodes CDR1 DFQATT and CDR2 SNEGSKA (reference sequence). This CDR3 region has 16 residues. The CDR3 is CSARHDLAGGLGEQYF. CDR3 coding DNA: TGCAGTGCTAGACACGACCTAGCGGGAGGGCTAGGCGAGCAGTACTTC.

The rearrangement uses TRBV19 and TRBJ1-5; 8 bases are a match to TRBD1. Germline CDR1 and CDR2: LNHDA and SQIVND (reference sequence). J was trimmed by 6 bases and V by 5 bases; bases with no gene match: 6. The CDR3 runs to 14 residues. For the CDR3, the DNA is TGTGCCAGTAGTCCCCAGGGGGCCGTTCAGCCCCAGCATTTT. Residues: CASSPQGAVQPQHF.

This clonotype was detected only a few times. V usage is TRBV2 and J usage is TRBJ1-5; 11 bases line up with TRBD1. This CDR3 spans 17 amino acids. With V trimmed by 4 bases and J by 1 base, 6 bases remained unmatched. Germline V gene lookup returns CDR1 SNHLY and CDR2 FYNNEI. The CDR3 region is CASSGDRGSLSNQPQHF. The CDR3 DNA sequence: TGTGCCAGCAGTGGGGACAGGGGGAGTTTAAGCAATCAGCCCCAGCATTTT.

This chain uses TRBV5-1 with TRBJ2-5; the D gene is possibly TRBD2 (6 bases). The V and J ends lost 0 bases and 0 bases respectively, with 12 bases between them. The germline CDR1 and CDR2 sequences are SGHRS and YFSETQ. The CDR3 is 16 residues long. CDR3 in amino acids: CASSLGGGTHQETQYF. In nucleotides, the CDR3 is TGCGCCAGCAGCTTGGGGGGCGGGACCCACCAAGAGACCCAGTACTTC.

There are a few counts of this clonotype. The chain is built from TRBV6-5 and TRBJ1-2; D is unclear. V gave up 0 bases and J gave up 0 bases, with 5 bases separating them. CDR1 MNHEY and CDR2 SVGAGI come from the germline V gene. The CDR3 is 14 residues long. As DNA, the CDR3 is TGTGCCAGCAGTTACTCACGTACTAACTATGGCTACACCTTC. As protein: CASSYSRTNYGYTF.

This chain uses TRBV5-4 with TRBJ1-1, with D unresolved. V was trimmed by 0 bases and J by 4 bases, leaving 13 bases between them. Per the germline V gene, CDR1 is SGHNT and CDR2 is YYREEE (reference sequence). The CDR3 is 15 amino acids. The CDR3 sequence is CASSLEATGFTEAFF. The CDR3 DNA reads TGTGCCAGCAGCTTGGAAGCGACGGGGTTCACTGAAGCTTTCTTT.

V usage is TRBV2 and J usage is TRBJ2-7; no clear D gene. Germline CDR1 and CDR2: SNHLY and FYNNEI. The V end lost 5 bases, the J end lost 2 bases, and 4 bases lay between the germline ends. The CDR3 covers 11 residues. The DNA of the CDR3 is TGTGCCAGCAGTTATACCTACGAGCAGTACTTC. It yields the protein CASSYTYEQYF.

The chain uses TRBV12-3 or TRBV12-4 and TRBJ1-6; 7 bases line up with TRBD1. V lost 3 bases and J lost 8; bases outside the gene matches: 4. The CDR3 has 14 residues. CDR3 loop: CASSFRGLDSPLHF. CDR3 nucleotide sequence: TGTGCCAGCAGTTTTAGGGGGCTGGATTCACCCCTCCACTTT.

The rearrangement links TRBV4-1 to TRBJ2-1; 10 positions agree with TRBD2. J was trimmed by 3 bases and V by 1 base; bases with no gene match: 3. Germline lookup yields CDR1 MGHRA and CDR2 YSYEKL. CDR3 length equals 16 residues. The CDR3 DNA sequence: TGCGCCAGCAGCCAAGCCGGGACTAGCGTCTACAATGAGCAGTTCTTC. Translated, it gives CASSQAGTSVYNEQFF.

This clonotype has a single count. This chain connects TRBV19 to TRBJ1-1, with 9 bases that match TRBD1. Germline V gene lookup returns CDR1 LNHDA and CDR2 SQIVND (reference sequence). This CDR3 comprises 12 residues. Trimming took 4 bases from V and 9 from J; bases not matched to a gene: 3. The CDR3 sequence: CASSTGTGQAFF. The CDR3 coding sequence is TGTGCCAGTAGTACCGGGACAGGGCAAGCTTTCTTT.

The rearrangement uses TRBV5-4 and TRBJ2-3, with D unclear. Germline V gene data show CDR1 as SGHNT and CDR2 as YYREEE (reference sequence). V was shortened by 2 bases and J by 3 bases, with 4 bases between the two germline ends. The CDR3 loop spans 12 amino acids. This chain's CDR3 is CASSFRTDTQYF. The DNA for the CDR3 is TGTGCCAGCAGCTTTAGGACAGATACGCAGTATTTT.

The V and J genes are TRBV21-1 and TRBJ1-2; TRBD1, the table's D call, lacks a check against the DNA. TRBV21-1 is listed as a pseudogene. The CDR3 sequence is 17 residues long. For the CDR3, the DNA is TGTGCCAGCAGCAAAAGGACAGGGGGCCGTAAAGACTATGGCTACACCTTC. This translates into CASSKRTGGRKDYGYTF.

About this clonotype itself: Because it lacks the conserved phenylalanine or tryptophan at the end, this CDR3 is likely a read error. The DNA is omitted, as the CDR3 cannot be located on it reliably, and the CDR3 follows TCRdb's listing. The chain carries TRBV28 and TRBJ1-2; the table names TRBD1, a call not compared with the DNA. CDR1 is MDHEN and CDR2 is SYDVKM in the germline V gene. Both ends counted, the CDR3 spans 13 residues. This CDR3 is CASIGRGQGVVTL.

The chain combines TRBV19 with TRBJ1-1, with TRBD1 as a possible D gene (5 bases). The CDR3 is 15 residues long. Germline assignment: CDR1 LNHDA and CDR2 SQIVND (reference sequence). The germline V and J ends were trimmed by 3 bases and 5 bases, with 16 bases remaining between them. Here the CDR3 reads CASSIGPGTWTEAFF. The CDR3 DNA follows: TGTGCCAGTAGTATTGGCCCCGGGACGTGGACTGAAGCTTTCTTT.

The chain has TRBV7-9 and TRBJ1-5; 8 bases match TRBD1. J lost 0 bases, V lost 5 bases, and 6 bases had no gene match. CDR1 and CDR2 (germline): SEHNR, FQNEAQ (reference sequence). The length of the CDR3 is 16 residues. The CDR3, as DNA: TGTGCCAGCAGCCAAGGACAGGGATTTAGCAATCAGCCCCAGCATTTT. This encodes CASSQGQGFSNQPQHF.

The chain employs TRBV6-1 and TRBJ2-3; D call uncertain. Germline V gives CDR1 MNHNS, CDR2 SASEGT. The germline V and J ends were trimmed by 1 base and 5 bases, with 1 base remaining between them. The CDR3 spans 11 residues. The CDR3, as DNA: TGTGCCAGCAGTGAAGAAGATACGCAGTATTTT. This translates into CASSEEDTQYF.

This clonotype was seen more than once but under ten times. The chain recombines TRBV7-9 with TRBJ2-7; D is undetermined. Per the germline V gene, CDR1 is SEHNR and CDR2 is FQNEAQ (reference sequence). This CDR3 spans 13 amino acids. The V end was cut by 5 bases, the J end by 5 bases, with 13 bases between. CDR3 sequence: CASSERRTDEQYF. CDR3 nucleotide sequence: TGTGCCAGCAGCGAACGGAGAACGGACGAGCAGTACTTC.

This clonotype showed up just a few times. This chain links TRBV5-8 with TRBJ1-5; 8 nucleotides line up with TRBD1. This CDR3 comprises 15 residues. Per germline, CDR1 SGHTS and CDR2 YDEGEE. The trim removed 0 bases at V and 8 bases at J, leaving 7 bases unmatched. CDR3: CASSLEGQVQEPQHF. CDR3 nucleotide sequence: TGTGCCAGCAGCTTGGAGGGACAGGTACAGGAGCCCCAGCATTTT. The variable domain in full, with the rest retrieved from reference TRBV5-8 and TRBJ1-5, is EAGVTQSPTHLIKTRGQQATLRCSPISGHTSVYWYQQALGLGLQFLLWYDEGEERNRGNFPPRFSGRQFPNYSSELNVNALELEDSALYLCASSLEGQVQEPQHFGDGTRLSIL.

V and J are TRBV30 and TRBJ1-2; the D gene is possibly TRBD1 (6 bases). Deletions cut 4 bases from V and 3 bases from J, with 15 bases between. This CDR3 spans 14 amino acids. Germline assignment: CDR1 GTSNPN and CDR2 SVGIG (reference sequence). The CDR3 loop is CAWNGGQRYYGYTF. CDR3 nucleotides: TGTGCCTGGAACGGGGGCCAGAGGTACTATGGCTACACCTTC.

In DNA, the CDR3 is TGTGCCAGCAGTGAAGGGACAGGACCCCACAATGAGCAGTTCTTC. Translating it yields CASSEGTGPHNEQFF. The chain recombines TRBV6-4 with TRBJ2-1; TRBD1 agrees at 8 bases. Germline loops: CDR1 MRHNA, CDR2 SNTAGT. There are 15 residues in the CDR3. V shed 3 bases, J shed 5 bases, and the junction held 6 bases outside the gene matches.

This clonotype came up a few times. The V gene is TRBV10-1, the J gene TRBJ1-6, with 8 nucleotides matching TRBD1. This CDR3 comprises 17 residues. J was trimmed by 9 bases and V by 3 bases; bases with no gene match: 13. Germline V lookup: CDR1 WNHNN, CDR2 SYGVQD (reference sequence). CDR3 region: CASSDLRGRFLISPLHF. CDR3 nucleotide sequence: TGCGCCAGCAGTGACCTCAGGGGGCGATTCTTGATTTCACCCCTCCACTTT.